The T cell receptor beta chain under discussion was sequenced for a study of spatial heterogeneity in lung cancer. Study-level results: Tumoral mutation counts were tracked by counts of expanded intratumoral alpha and beta TCRs.

TCRdb used MiXCR to reprocess the 5' RACE reads, holding one entry per CDR3 protein. The sample includes 4,200 or so distinct CDR3 sequences, 7.5% to 9.5% seen only once; the top ten take 7.5% to 9%. Time point specified: sample taken at primary tumor resection. Germline V lookup: CDR1 DFQATT, CDR2 SNEGSKA (reference sequence). V lost 3 bases and J lost 5; bases outside the gene matches: 6. The CDR3 length is 13 residues. In this sample, this clonotype is medium-sized. The target antigen is unknown. The chain joins TRBV20-1 to TRBJ1-1, with 7 nucleotides matching TRBD1. The sequence came from a male donor with early-stage non-small cell lung cancer. Sequencing was performed on lung tumor tissue, taken at surgery. In DNA, the CDR3 is TGCAGTGCTAGGGGAGGGGGCCGGACTGAAGCTTTCTTT. Translation gives CSARGGGRTEAFF.